The rows below give T cell receptor beta chains drawn from one sample of a study of T cell responses to AZD1222 COVID-19 vaccine. The repertoire was sequenced with immunoSEQ multiplex PCR; TCRdb's copy has only in-frame clones and lacks some. Seen here are 100,000 to 150,000 clones, approximately 90% observed once, and the top ten hold around 10%. This specimen was peripheral blood, taken on day 0 of MenACWY control vaccination. Receptors were obtained from an adult in good health. Each CDR3 is given with its conserved first and last residue.

TRBJ1-3,11,TRBV10-2,CASSEGGRIYF
TRBJ1-2,14,TRBV25-1,CASSDHGVLRGYTF
TRBJ2-7,20,TRBV21-1,CASSDVGNLAGGPGKAEQYF
TRBJ2-2,13,TRBV7-9,CGVGRSSTGELFF
TRBJ1-1,12,TRBV6-1,CASSDWETEAFF
TRBJ1-1,14,TRBV5-5,CASSLALPGSEAFF
TRBJ2-7,13,TRBV12-3/TRBV12-4,CASSQGAAYEQYF
TRBJ2-5,15,TRBV11-3,CASSKGQGEAETQYF
TRBJ2-1,16,TRBV11-2,CASSLPRAGLYNEQFF
TRBJ2-3,14,TRBV21-1,CASSKEQGADTQYF
TRBJ1-3,14,TRBV2,CASSGGSSGNTIYF
TRBJ2-2,14,TRBV19,CASNAGEGTGELFF
TRBJ2-1,14,TRBV6-1,CASSEWTDYNEQFF
TRBJ1-3,13,TRBV30,CAWSTRQGRTIYF
TRBJ2-7,15,TRBV27,CASSLTGPTDHEQYF
TRBJ1-6,19,TRBV19,CASRKRQMTHELYNSPLHF
TRBJ2-3,16,TRBV27,CASWGPGGARTDTQYF
TRBJ2-7,14,TRBV19,CASSGTSGSYEQYF
TRBJ2-2,11,TRBV12-3/TRBV12-4,CASGSGGELFF
TRBJ2-3,17,TRBV11-3,CASSHWTSGRDTDTQYF
TRBJ1-2,13,TRBV6-6,CASSSGQYYGYTF
TRBJ2-3,15,TRBV7-2,CASSSVLGRADTQYF
TRBJ2-1,18,TRBV7-9,CASSLGLAGGSKNNEQFF
TRBJ1-4,14,TRBV7-2,CASSSRATNEKLFF
TRBJ2-5,16,TRBV5-4,CASSSSGSGGWETQYF
TRBJ1-6,16,TRBV27,CASSLSGTGNYSPLHF
TRBJ2-2,16,TRBV9,CASSPWTSVDTGELFF
TRBJ2-5,15,TRBV10-3,CAISESGGGRETQYF
TRBJ1-1,14,TRBV11-1,CASSLGGENFEAFF
TRBJ1-4,13,TRBV5-1,CASSDRVGEKLFF
TRBJ2-5,20,TRBV1,CTSSQGWRTSGSRGLETQYF
TRBJ2-7,13,TRBV11-2,CASSFSRQIEQYF
TRBJ2-5,12,TRBV11-3,CASRTRQETQYF
TRBJ1-4,15,TRBV5-4,CASSSDLAGNEKLFF
TRBJ2-3,18,TRBV7-9,CASSYGLAGGSPLFKQYF
TRBJ1-3,12,TRBV12-3/TRBV12-4,CASSYSGNTIYF
TRBJ1-3,15,TRBV11-2,CASSPDRGGGNTIYF
TRBJ1-1,14,TRBV3-1/TRBV3-2,CASSQVDGDTEAFF